This is a list of T cell receptor delta chains from one sample in a study of gamma-delta chains in newborns, infants, children. TCRdb applied CATT to the reads for clone calling. The sample gives 10,000 to 13,000 delta-chain clones, 3.5% of which show up once; more than 8% is in the top ten. Material for sequencing was blood. Receptors were obtained from a child who was a newborn, infant or young child, either healthy, febrile or measles-vaccinated (not recorded which). The CDR3 runs from the conserved cysteine through the conserved F or W. A D gene is named only where the DNA matches it firmly. The size entry is marked missing in some rows and otherwise reads once, few, many or a size class.

size: few
length: 24
V: TRDV1
D: TRDD3
J: TRDJ1
CDR3: CALGETSPGRGDWGSRLVTDKLTF
DNA: TGTGCTCTTGGGGAAACTTCTCCCGGGCGGGGGGACTGGGGGTCCCGCCTGGTCACCGATAAACTCACCTTT

size: few
length: 18
V: TRDV1
D: NA
J: TRDJ1
CDR3: CALGGNTGDRPVGDKLIF
DNA: TGTGCTCTTGGGGGAAATACTGGGGATCGTCCGGTGGGTGATAAACTCATCTTT

size: few
length: 15
V: TRDV2
D: TRDD3
J: TRDJ1
CDR3: CACDTVGGYPDKLIF
DNA: TGTGCCTGTGACACCGTTGGGGGATACCCCGATAAACTCATCTTT

size: medium-sized
length: 17
V: TRDV2
D: TRDD3
J: TRDJ1
CDR3: CACDPVSLGDTTDKLIF
DNA: TGTGCCTGTGACCCCGTGTCCCTGGGGGATACCACCGATAAACTCATCTTT

size: NA
length: 16
V: TRDV2
D: NA
J: TRDJ2
CDR3: CACDTAGPHRRAQLFF
DNA: TGTGCCTGTGACACCGCAGGTCCTCATAGACGAGCACAACTCTTCTTT

size: medium-sized
length: 15
V: TRDV2
D: TRDD3
J: TRDJ1
CDR3: CACDSLAGGSDKLIF
DNA: TGTGCCTGTGACTCCCTTGCTGGGGGATCTGATAAACTCATCTTT

size: few
length: 21
V: TRDV2
D: TRDD3
J: TRDJ1
CDR3: CACDDYGLHSTGGPSTDKLIF
DNA: TGTGCCTGTGACGATTACGGCCTTCATAGTACTGGGGGCCCTTCCACCGATAAACTCATCTTT

size: NA
length: 17
V: TRDV1
D: NA
J: TRDJ1
CDR3: CALGEPSEGQYTDKLIF
DNA: TGTGCTCTTGGGGAACCGTCTGAGGGGCAGTACACCGATAAACTCATCTTT

size: NA
length: 17
V: TRDV1
D: NA
J: TRDJ1
CDR3: CALGELVPVAEGHKLIF
DNA: TGTGCTCTTGGGGAGCTGGTACCCGTAGCTGAAGGACATAAACTCATCTTT

size: few
length: 19
V: TRDV3
D: TRDD2
J: TRDJ1
CDR3: CAFNPSSKWDLQYTDKLIF
DNA: TGTGCCTTTAATCCTTCCTCTAAATGGGACCTCCAGTACACCGATAAACTCATCTTT

size: NA
length: 21
V: TRDV3
D: NA
J: TRDJ1
CDR3: CAFDWPGDPLRGSQYTDKLIF
DNA: TGTGCCTTTGATTGGCCCGGGGACCCACTAAGAGGTTCGCAGTACACCGATAAACTCATCTTT

size: few
length: 18
V: TRDV1
D: TRDD3
J: TRDJ2
CDR3: CALGGQFPPRVGEAQLFF
DNA: TGTGCTCTTGGGGGGCAATTCCCACCACGGGTGGGGGAGGCACAACTCTTCTTT

size: medium-sized
length: 19
V: TRDV1
D: TRDD3
J: TRDJ1
CDR3: CALGELPANWGPYTDKLIF
DNA: TGTGCTCTTGGGGAACTTCCTGCTAACTGGGGGCCTTACACCGATAAACTCATCTTT

size: few
length: 16
V: TRDV1
D: NA
J: TRDJ1
CDR3: CALGEPFFLATDKLIF
DNA: TGTGCTCTTGGGGAACCGTTTTTCCTCGCGACCGATAAACTCATCTTT